Sequencing of this T cell receptor (beta chain) was carried out in a study of early T cells in non-severe SARS-CoV-2 infection. On the study more broadly: Sequencing targeted bulk RNA from unsorted whole blood, leaving chains unpaired. Study-level points and caveats: Clonotype matching in VDJdb favored anti-spike CD8 responses and did not capture private and CD4 specificities.

Germline loops: CDR1 SGHDN, CDR2 FVKESK. The V and J ends lost 2 bases and 4 bases respectively, with 11 bases between them. The length of the CDR3 is 15 residues. This clonotype appeared a few times. The antigen is unknown. Separate cDNA molecules each had unique molecular identifiers attached to them. TCRdb passed the 5' RACE reads through MiXCR, listing each CDR3 protein once. Of over 60,000 distinct CDR3 sequences listed, around 10% are singletons. The chain has TRBV14 and TRBJ1-4; weak D call: TRBD1 (6 bases). The material sequenced was whole blood, taken at baseline. This clonotype was sampled from an adult who was a healthcare worker with PCR-confirmed SARS-CoV-2 infection or an uninfected control (not recorded which). CDR3 sequence reads: CASSQIRGRNEKLFF. CDR3 nucleotides: TGTGCCAGCAGCCAAATCAGGGGCCGTAATGAAAAACTGTTTTTT.